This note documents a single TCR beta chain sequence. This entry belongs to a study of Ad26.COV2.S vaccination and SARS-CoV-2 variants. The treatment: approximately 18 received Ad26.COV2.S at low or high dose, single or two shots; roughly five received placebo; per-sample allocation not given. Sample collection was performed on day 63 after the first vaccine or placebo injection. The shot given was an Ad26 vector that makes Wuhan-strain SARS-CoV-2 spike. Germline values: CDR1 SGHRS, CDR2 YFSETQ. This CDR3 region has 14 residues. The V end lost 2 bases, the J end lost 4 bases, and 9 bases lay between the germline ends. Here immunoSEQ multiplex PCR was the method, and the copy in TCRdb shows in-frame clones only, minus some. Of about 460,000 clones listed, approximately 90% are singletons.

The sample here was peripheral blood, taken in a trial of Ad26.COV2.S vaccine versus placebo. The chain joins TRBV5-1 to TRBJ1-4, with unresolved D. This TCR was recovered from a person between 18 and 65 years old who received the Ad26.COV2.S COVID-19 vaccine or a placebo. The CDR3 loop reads CASSLGRDNEKLFF. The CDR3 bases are TGCGCCAGCAGCTTAGGACGTGATAATGAAAAACTGTTTTTT.